This TCR beta chain was captured by sequencing in a study of response to subunit inactivated influenza vaccine. TCRdb reprocessed the RT-PCR reads with MiXCR, giving one entry per CDR3 protein. The sample has approximately 310,000 distinct CDR3 sequences, roughly a fifth seen once. To note about this clonotype: Its cognate antigen is unknown. One junction end disagrees with the germline gene, perhaps due to a read error.

Findings and limits, study-wide: New T cells are recruited in small numbers by each seasonal influenza vaccination, according to the authors' suggestion.

This receptor was obtained from a man between 50 and 75 years old who received an inactivated influenza vaccine. The sample was PBMCs from blood, taken about 19 months after vaccination.

CDR3 coding DNA: TGCAGCGTCGAGACAGGGGGCGATAACTTC. This sequence encodes CSVETGGDNF. The chain uses TRBV29-1 and TRBJ2-5; TRBD1 agrees at 10 bases. Germline loops: CDR1 SQVTM, CDR2 ANQGSEA. This CDR3 spans 10 amino acids.